The subject of this entry is one T cell receptor beta chain. This CDR3 has 16 amino acids. The V gene lost 5 bases and the J gene lost 0 bases, with 14 bases spanning the gap. CDR1 is LNHNV, CDR2 YYDKDF, per germline (reference sequence). The sample is drawn from a study of cytotoxic CD8 clonotypes in ibrutinib-treated CLL. Looking at the study overall: Mean per-sample yields comprised 255,043 productive templates and 85,000 to 95,000 productive rearrangements.

TCRdb keeps only in-frame clones here, not all; method: immunoSEQ multiplex PCR. The sample comprises tens of thousands of clones, roughly 50% of which are singletons, and over 25% rests with the top ten. This specimen was PBMCs, taken after 12 months of ibrutinib treatment. The V and J genes are TRBV15 and TRBJ1-3; D is ambiguous. The TCR comes from a human donor with chronic lymphocytic leukemia. CDR3 in amino acids: CATSSVGIYSGNTIYF. CDR3 nucleotide sequence: TGTGCCACCAGCTCGGTTGGGATTTACTCTGGAAACACCATATATTTT. Based on the CDR3 plus reference TRBV15 and TRBJ1-3, the full variable domain is DAMVIQNPRYQVTQFGKPVTLSCSQTLNHNVMYWYQQKSSQAPKLLFHYYDKDFNNEADTPDNFQSRRPNTSFCFLDIRSPGLGDTAMYLCATSSVGIYSGNTIYFGEGSWLTVV.